A selection of T cell receptor beta chains follows, all from one sample in a study of T cells after yellow fever vaccination. TCRdb redid the calling of the 5' RACE reads with MiXCR, one entry per CDR3 protein. Counted here are under 700,000 distinct CDR3 sequences, approximately 16% occurring once; the ten biggest clones make up 15% to 20%. This material consisted of PBMCs, taken about 5 days after the first yellow fever vaccination. The receptors were gathered from a man aged 18 to 30 who received the YFV17D yellow fever vaccine. CDR3s include the opening cysteine and the closing phenylalanine or tryptophan. Each record gives: V gene, D gene, J gene, clone size, CDR3 DNA, CDR3 protein. The D gene is left open where the match is weak. Clone size is shown for a subset of rows, as once, few, many or a class of expanded clone.

>TRBV7-8|-|TRBJ2-3|-
TGTGCCAGCAGCACCTCCCTGAGCGGCAGCACAGATACGCAGTATTTT
CASSTSLSGSTDTQYF
>TRBV12-3/TRBV12-4|-|TRBJ1-2|many
TGTGCCAGCAGTTTCACGGGGAGTGGCTACACCTTC
CASSFTGSGYTF
>TRBV5-4|TRBD2|TRBJ2-5|many
TGTGCCAGCAGCGTACTAGCGACGGAGACCCAGTACTTC
CASSVLATETQYF
>TRBV6-5|TRBD2|TRBJ2-1|-
TGTGCCAGCAGTTACGCGGGGGGTGTGTACAATGAGCAGTTCTTC
CASSYAGGVYNEQFF
>TRBV4-3|TRBD1|TRBJ2-6|few
TGCGCCAGTAGCCAAGATAACCAGGGGGCAGCTGGGGCCAACGTCCTGACTTTC
CASSQDNQGAAGANVLTF
>TRBV9|-|TRBJ1-2|-
TGTGCCAGCAGCGTAGGTCGAGAGAGGGGTTTCTATGGCTACACCTTC
CASSVGRERGFYGYTF
>TRBV19|TRBD2|TRBJ2-1|few
TGTGCCAGTAGCGGGACTAGCGGGGTTAATGAGCAGTTCTTC
CASSGTSGVNEQFF
>TRBV5-1|TRBD2|TRBJ2-1|many
TGCGCCAGCAGCTTAACTCTAGCGGCGTACAATGAGCAGTTCTTC
CASSLTLAAYNEQFF
>TRBV5-8|TRBD1|TRBJ1-4|many
TGTGCCAGCAGCCTACAGGGGGCGAGTGAAAAACTGTTTTTT
CASSLQGASEKLFF
>TRBV7-8|-|TRBJ1-1|many
TGTGCCAGCAGCTTAGGGGGAGAAGGGATGAACACTGAAGCTTTCTTT
CASSLGGEGMNTEAFF
>TRBV12-3/TRBV12-4|-|TRBJ2-4|few
TGTGCCAGCAGTTTAATTGGGGAACTAGCCAAAAACATTCAGTACTTC
CASSLIGELAKNIQYF
>TRBV3-1|-|TRBJ2-5|-
TGTGCCAGCAGCCCGGGACTTCGGGAAGAGACCCAGTACTTC
CASSPGLREETQYF
>TRBV5-4|-|TRBJ2-4|-
TGTGCCAGCAGCTTGCCAGGACCGGAGTCGAAAAACATTCAGTACTTC
CASSLPGPESKNIQYF
>TRBV29-1|TRBD1|TRBJ2-7|-
TGCAGCGTTAAGGTTCGGCAGGGGGCCTACGAGCAGTACTTC
CSVKVRQGAYEQYF
>TRBV4-1|-|TRBJ2-1|few
TGCGCCAGCAGCCAATCCGGGACATCGACTATTTACAATGAGCAGTTCTTC
CASSQSGTSTIYNEQFF
>TRBV7-8|-|TRBJ2-7|few
TGTGCCAGCAGCTTTGGCGTGGGCTACGAGCAGTACTTC
CASSFGVGYEQYF
>TRBV30|-|TRBJ1-1|-
TGTGCCTGGACAGTGACCATGAACACTGAAGCTTTCTTT
CAWTVTMNTEAFF